This TCR beta chain emerged from a study of blood T cell repertoires in COVID-19. In the study overall: Researchers got acute and convalescent COVID-19 samples from the United States, Italy and Spain. T cells, B-cell-depleted T cells, or PBMCs supplied cDNA or gDNA.

Clones were sequenced by immunoSEQ multiplex PCR, and TCRdb holds only the in-frame ones, with some missing. The data show fewer than 50,000 clones, less than 90% seen once. V was clipped by 8 bases and J by 0 bases, with 7 bases between them. The CDR3 consists of 12 residues. Germline loops: CDR1 MNHNY, CDR2 SVGAGI (reference sequence). Sample: peripheral blood. The clonotype originates from a human donor in a cohort sampled during active COVID-19. V gene TRBV6-6 combines with J gene TRBJ1-1; D remains ambiguous. The CDR3 reads CASAPVNTEAFF. CDR3 bases: TGTGCCAGCGCCCCAGTGAACACTGAAGCTTTCTTT.